These 14 T cell receptor beta chains came from one sample sequenced in a study of shared clonotypes between healthy human individuals. Generated by immunoSEQ multiplex PCR, the TCRdb table keeps only in-frame clones and is missing some. The data hold approximately 2.3 million clones, with roughly 93% observed a single time. The sample comprised naive CD4+ T cells from PBMCs. The subset: CD45RA+ positively selected. The receptors derive from a man between 18 and 29 years old in good health. Some clones in this sample may be carry-over from other donors' samples.

The CDR3, as DNA: TGTGCCAGCAGCCAGGGACTAGCGGGAGTCTACGAGCAGTACTTC. Protein product: CASSQGLAGVYEQYF. The chain combines TRBV5-4 with TRBJ2-7; 14 bases line up with TRBD2. Trimming took 4 bases from V and 3 from J; bases not matched to a gene: 3. The CDR3 sequence is 15 residues long. Looked up from germline, CDR1 is SGHNT and CDR2 is YYREEE (reference sequence).

The rearrangement joins TRBV5-4 to TRBJ2-2; the D gene is possibly TRBD2 (5 bases). The CDR3 consists of 18 residues. Deletions cut 1 base from V and 2 bases from J, with 18 bases between. Germline loops: CDR1 SGHNT, CDR2 YYREEE (reference sequence). CDR3 amino acids: CASSLSASRLFNTGELFF. CDR3 DNA: TGTGCCAGCAGCTTGTCGGCTAGCAGACTATTTAACACCGGGGAGCTGTTTTTT. The full variable domain, in which reference TRBV5-4 and TRBJ2-2 provide the parts outside the CDR3, is ETGVTQSPTHLIKTRGQQVTLRCSSQSGHNTVSWYQQALGQGPQFIFQYYREEENGRGNFPPRFSGLQFPNYSSELNVNALELDDSALYLCASSLSASRLFNTGELFFGEGSRLTVL.

The genes are TRBV28 and TRBJ1-5; D is possibly TRBD1 (5 bases). The CDR3 covers 15 residues. Trimming stripped 5 bases from V and 2 bases from J, with 13 bases between. Germline V gene data show CDR1 as MDHEN and CDR2 as SYDVKM. CDR3 residues: CASSPLGRGNQPQHF. In DNA form, the CDR3 reads TGTGCCAGCAGTCCCTTAGGCAGGGGCAATCAGCCCCAGCATTTT.

The rearrangement uses TRBV14 and TRBJ1-4; the D is unclear. V lost 1 base and J 6 bases, leaving 9 bases between the germline ends. CDR1 SGHDN and CDR2 FVKESK come from the germline V gene. This CDR3 spans 14 amino acids. CDR3 DNA sequence: TGTGCCAGCAGCCAAGTCGGTCACGATGAAAAACTGTTTTTT. Translating gives CASSQVGHDEKLFF.

This rearrangement joins TRBV29-1 to TRBJ2-7; D not certain. Per the germline V gene, CDR1 is SQVTM and CDR2 is ANQGSEA. The CDR3 is 12 residues long. Trimming removed 4 bases from V and 5 bases from J, with 12 bases in between. The CDR3 DNA reads TGCAGCGTTGGGGTGTTAGGCGACGAGCAGTACTTC. It encodes CSVGVLGDEQYF.

This CDR3 reads CASSSDRGRRGDTQYF. The CDR3 region has the DNA TGTGCCAGCTCATCCGACAGGGGAAGAAGGGGAGATACGCAGTATTTT. The V and J genes are TRBV18 and TRBJ2-3; 8 nucleotides match TRBD1. V trimming: 5 bases; J trimming: 5 bases; junction bases outside the gene matches: 12. This CDR3 contains 16 residues. Germline V gene data show CDR1 as KGHSH and CDR2 as LQKENI.

V and J are TRBV7-2 and TRBJ2-1, with 9 bases lining up with TRBD1. The germline V gene encodes CDR1 SGHTA and CDR2 FQGNSA. The CDR3 length is 17 residues. Unmatched junction bases numbered 17, after V lost 5 bases and J lost 9 bases. The CDR3 is CASSTMNPGQGRTEQFF. The CDR3 coding sequence is TGTGCCAGCAGCACGATGAACCCGGGACAGGGTCGTACTGAGCAGTTCTTC.

About this clone: This may stem from a read error, because a much larger clone lies one nucleotide away. Other DNA variants within this sample encode the same CDR3. This chain joins TRBV30 and TRBJ2-6; possible D gene TRBD1, 6 bases. CDR1 is GTSNPN, CDR2 SVGIG, per germline (reference sequence). The CDR3 has 14 amino acids. The CDR3 is CAWSGQFGANVLTF. The CDR3 DNA reads TGCGCCTGGAGCGGACAGTTTGGGGCCAACGTCCTGACTTTC.

DNA for the CDR3: TGTGCCAGTATACGGGATGGGTCAGCCAACACTGAAGCTTTCTTT. This encodes CASIRDGSANTEAFF. The chain uses TRBV19 and TRBJ1-1; no firm D call. Trimming pared 7 bases from V and 2 bases from J, leaving 17 bases between. CDR3 length: 15 residues. The germline CDR1 and CDR2 sequences are LNHDA and SQIVND (reference sequence).

V gene TRBV5-1 combines with J gene TRBJ2-5; 14 nucleotides line up with TRBD2. The V and J ends lost 0 bases and 7 bases, in that order; junction bases with no gene match: 11. The CDR3 contains 18 residues. CDR1 and CDR2 (germline): SGHRS, YFSETQ. The CDR3 spells CASSLGLAGGKKKWTQYF. The DNA for the CDR3 is TGCGCCAGCAGCTTGGGACTAGCGGGAGGGAAGAAGAAATGGACCCAGTACTTC.

The rearrangement joins TRBV18 to TRBJ2-2, with D hard to call. The germline V gene encodes CDR1 KGHSH and CDR2 LQKENI. The CDR3 consists of 16 residues. V shed 3 bases and J shed 0 bases, with 11 bases lying between them. The CDR3 here is CASSPSIPANTGELFF. CDR3 DNA sequence: TGTGCCAGCTCACCCTCAATCCCGGCGAACACCGGGGAGCTGTTTTTT.

The rearrangement uses TRBV2 and TRBJ2-7; 9 bases fit TRBD2. Trimming removed 4 bases from V and 5 bases from J; junction bases left unmatched: 9. CDR3 length: 15 residues. Germline assignment: CDR1 SNHLY and CDR2 FYNNEI. DNA of the CDR3: TGTGCCAGCAGTGCCAAGAGTAGCGGGGGCCACGAGCAGTACTTC. It encodes CASSAKSSGGHEQYF.

Details on this clone: This specimen includes other DNA sequences encoding the same CDR3. V gene TRBV18 combines with J gene TRBJ1-1; D remains ambiguous. This CDR3 has 12 amino acids. Germline lookup yields CDR1 KGHSH and CDR2 LQKENI. V lost 5 bases and J 0 bases, leaving 4 bases between the germline ends. This CDR3 reads CASSTMNTEAFF. The CDR3 DNA sequence: TGTGCCAGCTCAACCATGAACACTGAAGCTTTCTTT.

The chain couples TRBV4-3 to TRBJ2-7; no reliable D call. This CDR3 has 13 residues. V lost 0 bases to trimming and J lost 3 bases, with 6 bases between them. Germline loops: CDR1 LGHNA, CDR2 YSLEER. CDR3 sequence (DNA): TGCGCCAGCAGCCAAGAAAATCACTACGAGCAGTACTTC. This codes for CASSQENHYEQYF.